This T cell receptor beta chain came from a study of T cell responses to AZD1222 COVID-19 vaccine. Study information: Second-dose groups at about 4 or about 12 weeks were pooled. Overall study findings and caveats: Elevations in Spike-specific TCR breadth and depth followed administration of two AZD1222 doses. Regions left unmutated in variants are reportedly the target of nearly half of spike-specific TCRs. Researchers took repertoire samples only after the peak T cell response had come.

The assay was immunoSEQ multiplex PCR, and TCRdb's table has in-frame clones only and misses some. The sample lists approximately 170,000 clones, roughly 89% occurring once. V lost 3 bases and J lost 9, with 12 bases in between. The CDR3 contains 13 residues. Germline loops: CDR1 KGHDR, CDR2 SFDVKD. This clone has just one count. No antigen is known for it. The TCR originated in an adult in good health. Material: peripheral blood, obtained on day 0 of AZD1222 vaccination. V and J are TRBV24-1 and TRBJ2-3; no firm D call. The CDR3: CATSDGLQRTQYF. Here the CDR3 DNA reads TGTGCCACCAGTGATGGGCTACAACGGACGCAGTATTTT.